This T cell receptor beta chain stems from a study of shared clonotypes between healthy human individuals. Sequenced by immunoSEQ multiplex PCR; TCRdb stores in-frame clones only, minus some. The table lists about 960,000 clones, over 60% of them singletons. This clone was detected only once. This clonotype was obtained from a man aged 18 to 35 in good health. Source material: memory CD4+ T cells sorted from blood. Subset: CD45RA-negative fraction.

The CDR3 is CASSPRTGETETQYF. DNA of the CDR3: TGTGCCAGCAGCCCCAGGACAGGGGAGACGGAGACCCAGTACTTC. This chain connects TRBV7-2 to TRBJ2-5, with 9 bases lining up with TRBD1. The CDR3 runs 15 residues. V lost 5 bases to trimming and J lost 5 bases; unmatched junction nucleotides: 9. Germline CDR1 SGHTA, CDR2 FQGNSA.